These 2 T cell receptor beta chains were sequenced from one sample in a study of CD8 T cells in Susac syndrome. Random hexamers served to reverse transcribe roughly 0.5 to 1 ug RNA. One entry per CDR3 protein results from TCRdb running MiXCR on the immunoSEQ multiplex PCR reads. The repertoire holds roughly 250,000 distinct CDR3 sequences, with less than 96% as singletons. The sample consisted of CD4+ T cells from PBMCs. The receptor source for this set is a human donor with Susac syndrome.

As DNA, the CDR3 is TGCGCCAGCAGCCGAGGGGCTAATGAAAAACTGTTTTTT. Its translation is CASSRGANEKLFF. The V call is TRBV5-1, the J call TRBJ1-4; maybe TRBD1 (5 bases). The CDR3 consists of 13 residues. V dropped 4 bases and J dropped 3 bases, with 7 bases sitting between them. Germline values: CDR1 SGHRS, CDR2 YFSETQ.

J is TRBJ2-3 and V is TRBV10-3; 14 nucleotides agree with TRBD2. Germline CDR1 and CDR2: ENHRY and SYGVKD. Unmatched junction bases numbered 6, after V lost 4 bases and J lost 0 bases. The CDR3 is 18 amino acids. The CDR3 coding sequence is TGTGCCATCAGTGGGCCGACTAGCGGGAGGGCCAGCACAGATACGCAGTATTTT. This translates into CAISGPTSGRASTDTQYF.